One TCR beta chain is described in this entry. The sample belongs to a study of blood T cell repertoires in COVID-19. Across the whole study: Samples taken during acute and convalescent COVID-19 were collected in the United States, Italy and Spain. The cDNA or gDNA used as material had been derived from T cells, B-cell-depleted T cells, or PBMCs.

Produced via immunoSEQ multiplex PCR; TCRdb's table is partial and in-frame only. The data show about half a million clones, approximately 85% seen once. Germline CDR1 reads LNHDA; CDR2 reads SQIVND (reference sequence). Trimming cost V 3 bases and J 4 bases; bases outside gene matches: 9. This CDR3 has 16 residues. V gene TRBV19 combines with J gene TRBJ1-1; 9 positions agree with TRBD1. Material for sequencing was peripheral blood. The sequence was obtained from a human donor in a cohort sampled during active COVID-19. The CDR3 loop is CASSIGGHRGLTEAFF. The CDR3 bases are TGTGCCAGTAGTATTGGGGGACACAGGGGGCTCACTGAAGCTTTCTTT. The variable domain in full, with the rest retrieved from reference TRBV19 and TRBJ1-1, is DGGITQSPKYLFRKEGQNVTLSCEQNLNHDAMYWYRQDPGQGLRLIYYSQIVNDFQKGDIAEGYSVSREKKESFPLTVTSAQKNPTAFYLCASSIGGHRGLTEAFFGQGTRLTVV.